Listed here are 6 T cell receptor beta chains from one sample, sequenced in a study of CD4+ T cells in melanoma. The assay was immunoSEQ multiplex PCR, and TCRdb's table has in-frame clones only and misses some. The data show some 47,000 clones, 89% seen once. Sequencing was done on a sample of peripheral blood. These receptor sequences come from a human donor with melanoma.

This chain connects TRBV5-5 to TRBJ2-1; no clear D gene. CDR1 is SGHKS and CDR2 is YYEKEE in the germline V gene (reference sequence). The CDR3 runs to 14 residues. The germline V and J ends were trimmed by 4 bases and 1 base, with 9 bases remaining between them. CDR3 loop: CASSVDGSYNEQFF. CDR3 DNA sequence: TGTGCCAGCAGCGTGGACGGTTCCTACAATGAGCAGTTCTTC.

This clone was recorded once. This specimen includes other DNA sequences encoding the same CDR3. The rearrangement joins TRBV5-4 to TRBJ1-5; tentative D call: TRBD1 (6 bases). The germline V gene has CDR1 SGHNT and CDR2 YYREEE (reference sequence). The CDR3 spans 14 residues. Trimming stripped 7 bases from V and 5 bases from J, with 16 bases between. CDR3 in DNA: TGTGCCAGCCCTGAGTTAGCAGGGGATCAGCCCCAGCATTTT. This encodes CASPELAGDQPQHF. The complete variable domain, with remaining parts taken from reference TRBV5-4 and TRBJ1-5, reads ETGVTQSPTHLIKTRGQQVTLRCSSQSGHNTVSWYQQALGQGPQFIFQYYREEENGRGNFPPRFSGLQFPNYSSELNVNALELDDSALYLCASPELAGDQPQHFGDGTRLSIL.

The chain is built from TRBV15 and TRBJ2-7, with 10 positions matching TRBD2. The closer fit of TRBJ2-5 to the DNA end suggests the J call may be wrong. This CDR3 is built from 18 residues. Germline V gives CDR1 LNHNV, CDR2 YYDKDF (reference sequence). The CDR3 sequence: CATSRSFSGGPVRETQYF. The CDR3 DNA sequence: TGTGCCACCAGCAGATCATTTAGCGGGGGGCCGGTCAGGGAGACCCAGTACTTC.

The genes are TRBV7-6 and TRBJ2-6; 7 bases fit TRBD2. Germline values: CDR1 SGHVS, CDR2 FNYEAQ. V lost 5 bases and J lost 0; bases outside the gene matches: 22. The CDR3 has 22 amino acids. Here the CDR3 DNA reads TGTGCCAGCAGCCCGCCCGGCCGACGGGGGGAGGCGTGGGGCTCTGGGGCCAACGTCCTGACTTTC. It specifies CASSPPGRRGEAWGSGANVLTF.

This chain links TRBV6-5 with TRBJ2-3; D not resolved. The CDR3 consists of 14 residues. The ends were cut back, 0 bases at V and 4 bases at J, with 8 bases in the middle. Germline lookup yields CDR1 MNHEY and CDR2 SVGAGI. The CDR3 here is CASSYSILADTQYF. The DNA of the CDR3 is TGTGCCAGCAGTTACTCAATCCTAGCAGATACGCAGTATTTT.

This chain links TRBV2 with TRBJ2-7; D is undetermined. Trimming cost V 5 bases and J 0 bases, with 2 bases left between them. This CDR3 spans 11 amino acids. Germline V gene data show CDR1 as SNHLY and CDR2 as FYNNEI. The CDR3 loop reads CASSHSYEQYF. In nucleotides, the CDR3 is TGTGCCAGCAGTCACTCCTACGAGCAGTACTTC. Filled out from reference TRBV2 and TRBJ2-7, the complete variable domain reads EPEVTQTPSHQVTQMGQEVILRCVPISNHLYFYWYRQILGQKVEFLVSFYNNEISEKSEIFDDQFSVERPDGSNFTLKIRSTKLEDSAMYFCASSHSYEQYFGPGTRLTVT.